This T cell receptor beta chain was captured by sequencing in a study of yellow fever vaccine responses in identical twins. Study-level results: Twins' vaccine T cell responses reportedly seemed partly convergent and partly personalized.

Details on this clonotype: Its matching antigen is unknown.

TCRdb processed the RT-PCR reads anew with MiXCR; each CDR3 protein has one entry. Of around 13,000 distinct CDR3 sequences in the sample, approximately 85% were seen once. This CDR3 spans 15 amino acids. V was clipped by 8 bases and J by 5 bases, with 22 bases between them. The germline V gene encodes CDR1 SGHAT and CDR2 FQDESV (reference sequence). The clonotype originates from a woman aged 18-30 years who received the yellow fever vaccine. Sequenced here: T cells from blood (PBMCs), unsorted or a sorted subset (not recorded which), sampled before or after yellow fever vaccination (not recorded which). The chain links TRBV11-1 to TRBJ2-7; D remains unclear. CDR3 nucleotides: TGTGCCAGCCATGGAGAGGCTAGATCCGAAAACGAGCAGTACTTC. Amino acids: CASHGEARSENEQYF.